Listed below are T cell receptor beta chains from one sample, sequenced in a study of vaccination and CD4 T cells after COVID-19. One entry per CDR3 protein, called by TCRdb with MiXCR from the PCR reads. The top ten hold about 8.9% of the sample, which has around 19,000 distinct CDR3 sequences, approximately 59% seen once. No antigens are known for them. The sequencing here drew on CD4+ T cells from blood, cultured in vitro, taken after SARS-CoV-2 vaccination. The receptors derive from a human donor who had recovered from COVID-19. Each CDR3 is given with its conserved first and last residue. A D gene is named only where the DNA matches it firmly. A clone size is listed for some rows: how often the clone was seen (once, few, many), or a class if it is expanded.

abundance | j_gene | d_gene | v_gene | CDR3nt | CDR3aa
NA | TRBJ2-7 | TRBD2 | TRBV20-1 | TGCAGTGCTAGAGATCCTAGCGGAATAATCCACGAGCAGTACTTC | CSARDPSGIIHEQYF
NA | TRBJ2-3 | NA | TRBV11-3 | TGTGCCAGCAGCTCCGGACAGTTAACTAGCACAGATACGCAGTATTTT | CASSSGQLTSTDTQYF
NA | TRBJ2-5 | NA | TRBV11-3 | TGTGCCAGCAGCTTAGATCCAGTACAAGAGACCCAGTACTTC | CASSLDPVQETQYF
NA | TRBJ1-6 | TRBD1 | TRBV6-2/TRBV6-3 | TGTGCCAGCAGTCGAGGACAGGAGGTTACTAATTCACCCCTCCACTTT | CASSRGQEVTNSPLHF
NA | TRBJ2-1 | TRBD1 | TRBV28 | TGTGCCAGCATAATTCGGCAGGGGGCGCGTCCGTTCTTC | CASIIRQGARPFF
few | TRBJ1-1 | NA | TRBV12-3/TRBV12-4 | TGTGCCAGCTCCAACCGAGCCGGGGCGACTGGCACTGAAGCTTTCTTT | CASSNRAGATGTEAFF
NA | TRBJ1-4 | NA | TRBV6-1 | TGTGCCAGCAGTAGCTGGAGGGCTAATGAAAAACTGTTTTTT | CASSSWRANEKLFF
NA | TRBJ1-2 | NA | TRBV6-2/TRBV6-3 | TGTGCCAGCAGTTACTCGAGCGGCTACACCTTC | CASSYSSGYTF
once | TRBJ2-7 | TRBD1 | TRBV12-3/TRBV12-4 | TGTGCCAGCACCCTCCGGGGACAGGGTGGCGAGCAGTACTTC | CASTLRGQGGEQYF
NA | TRBJ2-3 | TRBD2 | TRBV29-1 | TGCAGCGTTGGGCTAGCGGGAGGCCTCTCATCCACAGATACGCAGTATTTT | CSVGLAGGLSSTDTQYF
NA | TRBJ2-5 | NA | TRBV20-1 | TGCAGTGCTGCCGTGTCGGGAGTACAAGAGACCCAGTACTTC | CSAAVSGVQETQYF
NA | TRBJ1-2 | TRBD1 | TRBV20-1 | TGCAGTGGCCCGACAGGGGGGGTTAAAGGCTACACCTTC | CSGPTGGVKGYTF
few | TRBJ1-2 | NA | TRBV7-2 | TGTGCCAGCAGCCCGCTCGACAGTAACTATGGCTACACCTTC | CASSPLDSNYGYTF
NA | TRBJ1-2 | TRBD1 | TRBV24-1 | TGTGCCACCAGTGATCCCGGGACAGGCTATGGCTACACCTTC | CATSDPGTGYGYTF
few | TRBJ1-2 | NA | TRBV2 | TGTGCCAGCAGTGAAGATTTGGGGTCCGGCGGCTACACCTTC | CASSEDLGSGGYTF
once | TRBJ2-5 | NA | TRBV12-3/TRBV12-4 | TGTGCCACGAAGCCCAGCGGAGAGGTGGAGACCCAGTACTTC | CATKPSGEVETQYF
NA | TRBJ2-1 | NA | TRBV20-1 | TGCAGTGCTAGCGATCTCGACTCCTACAATGAGCAGTTCTTC | CSASDLDSYNEQFF
NA | TRBJ1-2 | TRBD1 | TRBV6-1 | TGTGCCAGCAGGGCTGGGACAGGGGGGCAGGATGGCTACACCTTC | CASRAGTGGQDGYTF
NA | TRBJ2-2 | NA | TRBV20-1 | TGCAGTGCGCTGACGATCGCGAACACCGGGGAGCTGTTTTTT | CSALTIANTGELFF
NA | TRBJ1-1 | NA | TRBV28 | TGTGCCAGCAGTTTGCGGTGGCGGGGCTCGAACACTGAAGCTTTCTTT | CASSLRWRGSNTEAFF
once | TRBJ2-5 | NA | TRBV5-6 | TGTGCCAGCAGCTTTTATGCAGCGGCCCGCGGGGCCCAGTACTTC | CASSFYAAARGAQYF
NA | TRBJ2-6 | NA | TRBV11-3 | TGTGCCAGCAGCTTGGGGGGACCGGTCTTCTCTGGGGCCAACGTCCTGACTTTC | CASSLGGPVFSGANVLTF
NA | TRBJ1-1 | NA | TRBV12-5 | TGTGCTAGTGGCACCCCTTCCGGGGGGGCAATGAACACTGAAGCTTTCTTT | CASGTPSGGAMNTEAFF
few | TRBJ1-6 | TRBD1 | TRBV6-1 | TGTGCCAGCAACTGGGACAGGGGAAATTCACCCCTCCACTTT | CASNWDRGNSPLHF
NA | TRBJ1-2 | TRBD1 | TRBV7-2 | TGTGCCAGCAGCCCCTGGACAGGCAAGTTTATCGGCTACACCTTC | CASSPWTGKFIGYTF
few | TRBJ2-3 | NA | TRBV10-1 | TGCGCCAGCAGTTTCTCCAGGGGCCTCACAGATACGCAGTATTTT | CASSFSRGLTDTQYF
NA | TRBJ1-5 | TRBD1 | TRBV2 | TGTGCCAGCAGAACAGGGGCTCCTCAGCCCCAGCATTTT | CASRTGAPQPQHF
NA | TRBJ1-6 | NA | TRBV28 | TGTGCCAGCGGGTTTATCGGGGGAAATTCACCCCTCCACTTT | CASGFIGGNSPLHF
NA | TRBJ1-1 | NA | TRBV11-2 | TGTGCCAGCAGCCCGGGGGGGGTCCGGGCTTTCTTT | CASSPGGVRAFF
NA | TRBJ2-1 | NA | TRBV2 | TGTGCCAGCAGTGCGGACATCGGCAATGAGCAGTTCTTC | CASSADIGNEQFF
once | TRBJ2-2 | TRBD2 | TRBV20-1 | TGCAGTGCTGACGGACTAGCTCCCGGGGAGCTGTTTTTT | CSADGLAPGELFF
few | TRBJ1-2 | NA | TRBV7-9 | TGTGCCAGCAGCTTAGGAGGGGATAACTATGGCTACACCTTC | CASSLGGDNYGYTF
once | TRBJ1-4 | NA | TRBV6-1 | TGTGCCAGCAGCCTTTTGGGGGTACCCAATGAAAAACTGTTTTTT | CASSLLGVPNEKLFF
NA | TRBJ2-6 | NA | TRBV6-1 | TGTGCCAGCCGAGTATCCCAGGGATACTCTGGGGCCAACGTCCTGACTTTC | CASRVSQGYSGANVLTF
few | TRBJ1-3 | TRBD1 | TRBV7-9 | TGTGCCAGCAGCCCAGGTCCCGGGACAGGGAATGGAAACACCATATATTTT | CASSPGPGTGNGNTIYF
few | TRBJ2-3 | TRBD1 | TRBV19 | TGTGCCAGTAGTGAGGGGGCCGGGGATACGCAGTATTTT | CASSEGAGDTQYF
NA | TRBJ2-1 | NA | TRBV27 | TGTGCCAGCAGGTCCCACAGGGCCGCCAATGAGCAGTTCTTC | CASRSHRAANEQFF
NA | TRBJ2-1 | TRBD1 | TRBV15 | TGTGCCACCAGCAGGGCCGGGACAGGGGCCAATGAGCAGTTCTTC | CATSRAGTGANEQFF
NA | TRBJ1-5 | NA | TRBV5-1 | TGCGCCAGCAGCTTGGGGACAGATAGCAATCAGCCCCAGCATTTT | CASSLGTDSNQPQHF
NA | TRBJ2-2 | NA | TRBV2 | TGTGCCAGCAGTGTAGGCAGGCCAGGTGTCACCGGGGAGCTGTTTTTT | CASSVGRPGVTGELFF
NA | TRBJ1-1 | NA | TRBV4-3 | TGCGCCAGCAGCCAAGATCTTACAGCGTCTGAAGCTTTCTTT | CASSQDLTASEAFF
NA | TRBJ2-2 | NA | TRBV7-9 | TGTGCCAGCAGCTTAAATAAGAACACCGGGGAGCTGTTTTTT | CASSLNKNTGELFF
few | TRBJ1-2 | TRBD1 | TRBV7-2 | TGTGCCAGCAGCTTAGCGGGACAGGACTATGGCTACACCTTC | CASSLAGQDYGYTF
NA | TRBJ2-7 | NA | TRBV4-2 | TGTGCCAGCAGCCAAGAGAGCTCAGGGTTAGGGTCCTACGAGCAGTACTTC | CASSQESSGLGSYEQYF
NA | TRBJ2-4 | TRBD2 | TRBV6-2/TRBV6-3 | TGTGCCAGCAGAACCCCTAGCGGCATCAAAAACATTCAGTACTTC | CASRTPSGIKNIQYF
NA | TRBJ1-1 | TRBD1 | TRBV5-1 | TGCGCCAGCAGCTCGGGACAGGGACTCACTGAAGCTTTCTTT | CASSSGQGLTEAFF
NA | TRBJ2-7 | NA | TRBV6-1 | TGTGCCAGCAGTGAAACTGGGGCCAGTGGGTACGAGCAGTACTTC | CASSETGASGYEQYF
few | TRBJ2-7 | TRBD2 | TRBV20-1 | TGCAGTGCTACAACCGCAGCGGGGGGGTACGAGCAGTACTTC | CSATTAAGGYEQYF
few | TRBJ1-2 | NA | TRBV20-1 | TGCAGTGCTAGAGATCTTGGGTTGGGGGGCTACACCTTC | CSARDLGLGGYTF
few | TRBJ2-7 | TRBD1 | TRBV7-2 | TGTGCCAGCAGCATCACGGGGACAGGGGGCTCCTACGAGCAGTACTTC | CASSITGTGGSYEQYF
NA | TRBJ2-5 | TRBD1 | TRBV12-3/TRBV12-4 | TGTGCCAGCAGCCTGAGCGTAGGGGGCGAGCAAGAGACCCAGTACTTC | CASSLSVGGEQETQYF
NA | TRBJ1-1 | NA | TRBV11-3 | TGTGCCAGCAGCCTCCGGGGGGGCCCGAACACTGAAGCTTTCTTT | CASSLRGGPNTEAFF
few | TRBJ1-1 | NA | TRBV6-5 | TGTGCCAGCAGTTACAACCCGAGGATCCCTGACACTGAAGCTTTCTTT | CASSYNPRIPDTEAFF
NA | TRBJ1-1 | NA | TRBV2 | TGTGCCAGCGATTATTTGGGGGGGCTTACTGAAGCTTTCTTT | CASDYLGGLTEAFF
few | TRBJ2-7 | NA | TRBV11-3 | TGTGCCAGCAGCTCCAGCGCCGGCAGGGGCTACGAGCAGTACTTC | CASSSSAGRGYEQYF
NA | TRBJ1-2 | NA | TRBV28 | TGTGCCAGCAGTTCCCTTGGGGTTGGCTACACCTTC | CASSSLGVGYTF
NA | TRBJ1-3 | TRBD1 | TRBV20-1 | TGCAGTGCCACTCCAGGGGGCCCTGGAAACACCATATATTTT | CSATPGGPGNTIYF
few | TRBJ2-3 | TRBD2 | TRBV2 | TGTGCCAGCAGTGAAACTAGCGGAACCCCTAGCACAGATACGCAGTATTTT | CASSETSGTPSTDTQYF
NA | TRBJ1-1 | NA | TRBV7-3 | TGTGCCAGCAGCTTAGGGGGACCCACTGAAGCTTTCTTT | CASSLGGPTEAFF